This T cell receptor beta chain was sequenced during a study of HIV-infected children after antiretroviral therapy interruption. This CDR3 spans 16 amino acids. Looked up from germline, CDR1 is DFQATT and CDR2 is SNEGSKA (reference sequence). V lost 1 base, J lost 4 bases, and 17 bases lay in between. RNA-based 3' RACE libraries used unique molecular identifiers. A single record per CDR3 protein comes from TCRdb applying MiXCR to the 3' RACE reads. The top ten clones hold 1% to 1.3% of a sample with about 83,000 distinct CDR3 sequences, around 6.9% of them seen once. Treatment given: PENTA 11 planned treatment interruption arm or continuous ART arm.

This TCR was sampled from a pool of human donors with HIV. Sequenced material: CD45RA+ CD4+ T cells from PBMCs, pooled from several time points, taken from a donor given antiretroviral therapy, either interrupted or continuous. Documented subset: naive CD4+ CD45RA+ CD45RO- T cells. The rearrangement joins TRBV20-1 to TRBJ1-3, with D possibly matching TRBD1 (5 bases). The CDR3 DNA sequence: TGCAGTGCTAGAGTTCGGGACTTTCTAATGGGAAACACCATATATTTT. As protein: CSARVRDFLMGNTIYF.